Shown below are 7 T cell receptor beta chains from a single sample sequenced in a study of vaccination and CD4 T cells after COVID-19 (dated 2022 in TCRdb). The library was generated by PCR. The reads were generated on an Illumina iSeq 100. At the Johns Hopkins FTIC core, DNA from the cultured CD4+ T cells underwent TCR sequencing with the Oncomine TCR Beta short-read assay. Using fastp trimming at Q25 and MiXCR clonotype assembly, TCRdb reanalyzed the public sequencing data and kept in-frame beta chains. Each record represents a unique CDR3 protein, reported with the most common genes and DNA among its rows. A total of some 18,000 distinct CDR3 sequences appear in this sample, roughly 55% of them only once. The top ten clonotypes cover 9% to 10% of the sample. No antigen is known for these receptors. In the paper's terms, the treatment or condition label means: roughly 10-day PBMC culture with coronavirus spike peptide pools or control peptides (ViraFEST assay).

The sequencing here drew on CD4+ T cells from blood, cultured in vitro, taken after SARS-CoV-2 vaccination. These receptors were obtained from a human donor who had recovered from COVID-19.

The count of this clonotype is one. The J gene is TRBJ1-1, the V gene TRBV25-1, with D perhaps matching TRBD1 (5 bases). CDR3 length equals 12 residues. The ends were cut back, 4 bases at V and 6 bases at J, with 9 bases in the middle. Germline CDR1 is MGHDK and CDR2 is SYGVNS. The chain's CDR3 is CASSADIPEAFF. The CDR3 coding sequence is TGTGCCAGCAGTGCGGACATTCCTGAAGCTTTCTTT.

V usage is TRBV20-1 and J usage is TRBJ2-1; 8 bases line up with TRBD2. Germline V gene data show CDR1 as DFQATT and CDR2 as SNEGSKA (reference sequence). The CDR3 is made up of 14 amino acids. The ends lost 5 bases at V and 8 bases at J; junction bases unmatched: 11. In DNA, the CDR3 is TGCAGTGCTGTTCGGCGGGGGGCTATCTATGAGCAGTTCTTC. Translating gives CSAVRRGAIYEQFF.

This clonotype was picked up a small number of times. For the CDR3, the DNA is TGTGCCAGTAGTACCGCACGACAGTCCTATAATTCACCCCTCCACTTT. As protein: CASSTARQSYNSPLHF. The chain carries TRBV19 and TRBJ1-6, with D perhaps matching TRBD1 (5 bases). The V gene lost 4 bases and the J gene lost 1 base, with 11 bases spanning the gap. Germline V gene sequence: CDR1 LNHDA, CDR2 SQIVND (reference sequence). This CDR3 spans 16 amino acids.

This chain joins TRBV7-9 and TRBJ2-7; 8 positions agree with TRBD1. The CDR3 totals 15 residues. The V gene's germline CDR1 is SEHNR and CDR2 FQNEAQ (reference sequence). V dropped 6 bases and J dropped 3; count of bases not matched to a gene: 10. Written as DNA, the CDR3 is TGTGCCAGCAGGTCCCAGGGGGCCGCCAGCTACGAGCAGTACTTC. Translated: CASRSQGAASYEQYF. Complete variable domain (other parts from reference TRBV7-9 and TRBJ2-7): DTGVSQNPRHKITKRGQNVTFRCDPISEHNRLYWYRQTLGQGPEFLTYFQNEAQLEKSRLLSDRFSAERPKGSFSTLEIQRTEQGDSAMYLCASRSQGAASYEQYFGPGTRLTVT.

This clonotype has more than one count but fewer than ten. The J gene is TRBJ1-2, the V gene TRBV28, with a weak D call TRBD1 (6 bases). CDR1 is MDHEN and CDR2 is SYDVKM in the germline V gene. V shed 5 bases and J shed 5 bases, with 18 bases lying between them. This CDR3 region has 15 residues. CDR3 protein: CASSLALDRRYGYTF. For the CDR3, the DNA is TGTGCCAGCAGTCTTGCACTAGACAGGAGGTATGGCTACACCTTC.

The chain combines TRBV7-7 with TRBJ2-5; 7 bases map to TRBD2. Germline V CDR1 and CDR2: SSHAT, FNYEAQ (reference sequence). This CDR3 is 13 amino acids long. After removal of 4 bases from V and 3 bases from J, the junction contained 2 bases not matched to a gene. CDR3 sequence reads: CASSWGLKETQYF. For the CDR3, the DNA is TGTGCCAGCAGCTGGGGACTAAAAGAGACCCAGTACTTC.

The rearrangement joins TRBV18 to TRBJ2-7; D might be TRBD1 (5 bases). Germline-derived CDR1 and CDR2 are KGHSH and LQKENI. The CDR3 spans 14 residues. Deletions cut 6 bases from V and 1 base from J, with 13 bases between. The CDR3 protein is CASSQNPGSYEQYF. The DNA of the CDR3 is TGTGCCAGCTCCCAGAACCCAGGGTCCTACGAGCAGTACTTC.